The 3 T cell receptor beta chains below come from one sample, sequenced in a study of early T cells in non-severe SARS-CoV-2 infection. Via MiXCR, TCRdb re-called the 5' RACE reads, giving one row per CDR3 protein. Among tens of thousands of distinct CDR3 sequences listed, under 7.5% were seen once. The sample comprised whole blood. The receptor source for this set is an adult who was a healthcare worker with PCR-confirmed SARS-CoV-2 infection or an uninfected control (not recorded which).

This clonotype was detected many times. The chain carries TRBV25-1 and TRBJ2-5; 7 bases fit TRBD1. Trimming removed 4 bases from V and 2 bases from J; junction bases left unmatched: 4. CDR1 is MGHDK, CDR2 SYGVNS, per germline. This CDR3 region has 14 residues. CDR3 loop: CASSGGQPQETQYF. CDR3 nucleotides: TGTGCCAGCAGTGGGGGACAGCCACAAGAGACCCAGTACTTC.

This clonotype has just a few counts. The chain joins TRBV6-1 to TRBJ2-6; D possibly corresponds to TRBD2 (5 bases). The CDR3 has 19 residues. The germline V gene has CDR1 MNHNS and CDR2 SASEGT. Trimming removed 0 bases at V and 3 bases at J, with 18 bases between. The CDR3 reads CASSEAGGSRRVGANVLTF. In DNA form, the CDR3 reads TGTGCCAGCAGTGAAGCAGGCGGGTCCCGCCGGGTTGGGGCCAACGTCCTGACTTTC.

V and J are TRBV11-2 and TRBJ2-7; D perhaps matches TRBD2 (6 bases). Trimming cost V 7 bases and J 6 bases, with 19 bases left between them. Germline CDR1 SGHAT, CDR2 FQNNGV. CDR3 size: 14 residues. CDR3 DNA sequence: TGTGCCAGCAATCGGATGCCGGGAGTAGGCGAGCAGTACTTC. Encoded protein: CASNRMPGVGEQYF.